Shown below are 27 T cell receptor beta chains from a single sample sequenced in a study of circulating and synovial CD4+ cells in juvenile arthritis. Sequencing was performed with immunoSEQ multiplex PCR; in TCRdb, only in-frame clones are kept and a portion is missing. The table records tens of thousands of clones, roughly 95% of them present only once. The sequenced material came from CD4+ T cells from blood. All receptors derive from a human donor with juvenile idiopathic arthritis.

The CDR3 region has the DNA TGTGCCAGCAGTGAATTTTCGGTCAGGGATGGTTCGGATACGCAGTATTTT. Its protein is CASSEFSVRDGSDTQYF. This chain connects TRBV25-1 to TRBJ2-3, with a weak D call TRBD1 (5 bases). The CDR3 is 17 residues long. V gave up 1 base and J gave up 6 bases, with 20 bases separating them. The germline CDR1 and CDR2 sequences are MGHDK and SYGVNS.

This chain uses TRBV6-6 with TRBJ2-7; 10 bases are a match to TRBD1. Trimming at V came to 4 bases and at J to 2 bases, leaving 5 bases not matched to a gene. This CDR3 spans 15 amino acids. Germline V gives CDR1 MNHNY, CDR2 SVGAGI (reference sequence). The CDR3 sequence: CASSSPGQGTYEQYF. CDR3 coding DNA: TGTGCCAGCAGTTCCCCGGGACAGGGGACCTACGAGCAGTACTTC.

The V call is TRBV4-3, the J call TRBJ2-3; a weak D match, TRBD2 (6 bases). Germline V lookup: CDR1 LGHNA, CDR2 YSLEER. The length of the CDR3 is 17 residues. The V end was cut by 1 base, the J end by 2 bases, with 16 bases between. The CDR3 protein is CASSQGLSGWNTDTQYF. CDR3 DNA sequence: TGCGCCAGCAGCCAAGGCCTAAGCGGGTGGAACACAGATACGCAGTATTTT.

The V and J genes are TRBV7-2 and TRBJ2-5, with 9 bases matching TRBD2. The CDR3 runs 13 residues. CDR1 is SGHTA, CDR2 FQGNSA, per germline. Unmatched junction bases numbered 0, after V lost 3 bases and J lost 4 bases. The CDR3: CASSFSGGETQYF. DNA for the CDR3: TGTGCCAGCAGCTTTAGCGGGGGAGAGACCCAGTACTTC.

CDR3 in amino acids: CASRIQGATGEKLFF. DNA for the CDR3: TGTGCCAGCAGAATCCAGGGGGCGACCGGGGAAAAACTGTTTTTT. The chain links TRBV6-6 to TRBJ1-4, with 8 bases identical to TRBD1. Trimming cost V 6 bases and J 8 bases; bases outside gene matches: 11. This CDR3 spans 15 amino acids. Looked up from germline, CDR1 is MNHNY and CDR2 is SVGAGI (reference sequence).

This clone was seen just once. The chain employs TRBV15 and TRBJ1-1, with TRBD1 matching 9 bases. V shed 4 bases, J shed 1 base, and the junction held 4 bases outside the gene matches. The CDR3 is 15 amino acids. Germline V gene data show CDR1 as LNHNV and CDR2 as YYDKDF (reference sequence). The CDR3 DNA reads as TGTGCCACCAGCACTCAGGGACAGGGGAACACTGAAGCTTTCTTT. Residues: CATSTQGQGNTEAFF. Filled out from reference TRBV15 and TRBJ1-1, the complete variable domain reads DAMVIQNPRYQVTQFGKPVTLSCSQTLNHNVMYWYQQKSSQAPKLLFHYYDKDFNNEADTPDNFQSRRPNTSFCFLDIRSPGLGDTAMYLCATSTQGQGNTEAFFGQGTRLTVV.

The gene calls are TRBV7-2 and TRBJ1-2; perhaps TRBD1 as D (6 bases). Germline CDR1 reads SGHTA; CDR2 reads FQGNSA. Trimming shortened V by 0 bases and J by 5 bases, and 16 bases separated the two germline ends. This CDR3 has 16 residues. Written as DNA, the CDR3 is TGTGCCAGCAGCTTAGCGGACAGAGGGAGAGGGTATGGCTACACCTTC. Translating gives CASSLADRGRGYGYTF.

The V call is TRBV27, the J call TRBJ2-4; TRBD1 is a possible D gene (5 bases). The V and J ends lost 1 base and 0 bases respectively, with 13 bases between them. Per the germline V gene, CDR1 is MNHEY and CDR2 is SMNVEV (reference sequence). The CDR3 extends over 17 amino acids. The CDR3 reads CASSLWGSPVAKNIQYF. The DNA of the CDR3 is TGTGCCAGCAGTTTATGGGGCTCGCCTGTAGCCAAAAACATTCAGTACTTC.

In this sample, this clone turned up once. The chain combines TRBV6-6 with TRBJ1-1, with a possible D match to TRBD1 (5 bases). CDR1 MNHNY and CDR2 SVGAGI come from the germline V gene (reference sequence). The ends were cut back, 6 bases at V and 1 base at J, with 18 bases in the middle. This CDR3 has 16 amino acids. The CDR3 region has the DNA TGTGCCAGCAGCTCTACTCTAAAAGGGGCGAACACTGAAGCTTTCTTT. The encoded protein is CASSSTLKGANTEAFF.

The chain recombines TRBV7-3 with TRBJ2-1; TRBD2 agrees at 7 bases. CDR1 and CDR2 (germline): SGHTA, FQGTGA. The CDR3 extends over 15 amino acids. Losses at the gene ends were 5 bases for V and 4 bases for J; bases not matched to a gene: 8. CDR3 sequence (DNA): TGTGCCAGCAGCAACCCGACTAGCTTGTACAATGAGCAGTTCTTC. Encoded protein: CASSNPTSLYNEQFF.

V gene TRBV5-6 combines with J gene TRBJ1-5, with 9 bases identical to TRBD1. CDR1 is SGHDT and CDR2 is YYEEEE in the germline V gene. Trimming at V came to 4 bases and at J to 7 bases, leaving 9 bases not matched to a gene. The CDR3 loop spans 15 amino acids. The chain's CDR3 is CASSPGQGGRQPQHF. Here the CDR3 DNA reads TGTGCCAGCAGCCCGGGACAGGGAGGAAGGCAGCCCCAGCATTTT. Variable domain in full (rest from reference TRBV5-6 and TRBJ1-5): DAGVTQSPTHLIKTRGQQVTLRCSPKSGHDTVSWYQQALGQGPQFIFQYYEEEERQRGNFPDRFSGHQFPNYSSELNVNALLLGDSALYLCASSPGQGGRQPQHFGDGTRLSIL.

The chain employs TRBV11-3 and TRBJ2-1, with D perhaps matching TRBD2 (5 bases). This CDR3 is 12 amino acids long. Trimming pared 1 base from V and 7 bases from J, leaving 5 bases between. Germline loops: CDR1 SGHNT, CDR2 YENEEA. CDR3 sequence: CASSLGRNEQFF. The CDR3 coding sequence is TGTGCCAGCAGCTTAGGGAGGAATGAGCAGTTCTTC.

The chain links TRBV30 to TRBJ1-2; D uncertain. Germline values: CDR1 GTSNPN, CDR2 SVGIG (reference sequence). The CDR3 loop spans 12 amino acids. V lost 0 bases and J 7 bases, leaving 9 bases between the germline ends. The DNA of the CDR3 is TGTGCCTGGAGTGTGAGTAACGGTGGCTACACCTTC. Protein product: CAWSVSNGGYTF.

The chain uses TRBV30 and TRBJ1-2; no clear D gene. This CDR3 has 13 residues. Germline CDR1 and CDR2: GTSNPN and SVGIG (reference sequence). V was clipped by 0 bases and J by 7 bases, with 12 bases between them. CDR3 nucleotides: TGTGCCTGGAGTGTGTACGGTGTTCTTGGCTACACCTTC. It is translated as CAWSVYGVLGYTF.

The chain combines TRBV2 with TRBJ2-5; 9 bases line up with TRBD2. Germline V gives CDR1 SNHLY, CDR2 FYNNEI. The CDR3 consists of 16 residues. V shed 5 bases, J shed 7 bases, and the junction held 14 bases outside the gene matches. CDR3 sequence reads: CASSRRSGGQGVTQYF. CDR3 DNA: TGTGCCAGCAGTAGACGAAGCGGGGGGCAGGGGGTGACCCAGTACTTC.

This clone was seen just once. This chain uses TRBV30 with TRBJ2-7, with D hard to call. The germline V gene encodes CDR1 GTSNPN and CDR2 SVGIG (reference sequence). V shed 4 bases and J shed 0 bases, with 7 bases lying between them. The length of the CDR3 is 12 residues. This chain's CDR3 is CAWTLSSYEQYF. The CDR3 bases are TGTGCCTGGACACTGAGCTCCTACGAGCAGTACTTC.

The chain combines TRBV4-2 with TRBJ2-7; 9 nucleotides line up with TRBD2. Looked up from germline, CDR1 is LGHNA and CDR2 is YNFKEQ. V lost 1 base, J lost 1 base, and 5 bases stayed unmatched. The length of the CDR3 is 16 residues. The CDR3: CASSQVASGASYEQYF. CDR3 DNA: TGTGCCAGCAGCCAAGTTGCTAGCGGGGCATCCTACGAGCAGTACTTC.

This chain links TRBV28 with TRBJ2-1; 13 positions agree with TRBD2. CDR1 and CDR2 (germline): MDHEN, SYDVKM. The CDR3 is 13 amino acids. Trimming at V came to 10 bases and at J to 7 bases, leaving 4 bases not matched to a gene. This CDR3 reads CATTGLAGNEQFF. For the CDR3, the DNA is TGTGCCACCACGGGACTAGCGGGAAATGAGCAGTTCTTC.

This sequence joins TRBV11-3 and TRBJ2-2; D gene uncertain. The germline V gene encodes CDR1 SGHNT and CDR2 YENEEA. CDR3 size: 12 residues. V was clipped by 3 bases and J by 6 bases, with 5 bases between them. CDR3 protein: CASSFGSGELFF. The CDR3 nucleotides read TGTGCCAGCAGCTTCGGGTCCGGGGAGCTGTTTTTT.

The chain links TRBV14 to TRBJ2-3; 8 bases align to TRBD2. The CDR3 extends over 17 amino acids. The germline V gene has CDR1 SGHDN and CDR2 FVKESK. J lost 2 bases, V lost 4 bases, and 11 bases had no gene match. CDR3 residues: CASSLFQAGVPTDTQYF. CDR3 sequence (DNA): TGTGCCAGCAGCCTCTTTCAAGCGGGGGTACCCACAGATACGCAGTATTTT.

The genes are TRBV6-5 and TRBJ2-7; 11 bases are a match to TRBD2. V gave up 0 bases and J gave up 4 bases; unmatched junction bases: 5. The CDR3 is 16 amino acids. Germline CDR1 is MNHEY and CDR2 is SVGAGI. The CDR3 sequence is CASSYSPGLAAYEQYF. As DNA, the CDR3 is TGTGCCAGCAGTTACTCGCCGGGACTAGCGGCTTACGAGCAGTACTTC.

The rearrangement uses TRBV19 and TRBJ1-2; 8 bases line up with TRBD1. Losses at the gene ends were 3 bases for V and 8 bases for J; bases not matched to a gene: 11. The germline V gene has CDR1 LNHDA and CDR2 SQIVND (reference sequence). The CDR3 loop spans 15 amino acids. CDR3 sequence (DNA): TGTGCCAGTAGTATCGGAACAGGGGGACTTGGCGGCTACACCTTC. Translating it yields CASSIGTGGLGGYTF. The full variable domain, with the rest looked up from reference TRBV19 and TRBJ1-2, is DGGITQSPKYLFRKEGQNVTLSCEQNLNHDAMYWYRQDPGQGLRLIYYSQIVNDFQKGDIAEGYSVSREKKESFPLTVTSAQKNPTAFYLCASSIGTGGLGGYTFGSGTRLTVV.

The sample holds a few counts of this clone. For the CDR3, the DNA is TGTGCCAGTAGCCACCCTTCTAGCGGGAGTACTAATGAGCAGTTCTTC. Amino acid sequence: CASSHPSSGSTNEQFF. V usage is TRBV19 and J usage is TRBJ2-1; 10 positions agree with TRBD2. In germline, CDR1 is LNHDA, CDR2 SQIVND (reference sequence). V lost 6 bases and J lost 7; bases outside the gene matches: 12. The CDR3 consists of 16 residues.

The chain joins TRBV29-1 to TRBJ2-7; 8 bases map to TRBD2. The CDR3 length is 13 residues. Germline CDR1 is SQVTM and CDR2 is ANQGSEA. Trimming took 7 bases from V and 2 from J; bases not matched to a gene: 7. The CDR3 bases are TGCAGCGGAAAGCGGGAGCCTCCCTACGAGCAGTACTTC. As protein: CSGKREPPYEQYF.

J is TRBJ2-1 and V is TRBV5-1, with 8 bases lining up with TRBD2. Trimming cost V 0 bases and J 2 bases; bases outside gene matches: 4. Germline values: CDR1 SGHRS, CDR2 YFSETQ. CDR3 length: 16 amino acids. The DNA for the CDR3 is TGCGCCAGCAGCTTGGTCCAGCGGGGGACCTACAATGAGCAGTTCTTC. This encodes CASSLVQRGTYNEQFF.

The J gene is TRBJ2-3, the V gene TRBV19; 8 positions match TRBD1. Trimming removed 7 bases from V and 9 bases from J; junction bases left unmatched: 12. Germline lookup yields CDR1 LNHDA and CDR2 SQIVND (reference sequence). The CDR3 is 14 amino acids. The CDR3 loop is CASTPDRGPGTQYF. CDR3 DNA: TGTGCCAGTACACCCGACAGGGGCCCCGGGACGCAGTATTTT. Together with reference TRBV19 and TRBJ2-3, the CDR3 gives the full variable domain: DGGITQSPKYLFRKEGQNVTLSCEQNLNHDAMYWYRQDPGQGLRLIYYSQIVNDFQKGDIAEGYSVSREKKESFPLTVTSAQKNPTAFYLCASTPDRGPGTQYFGPGTRLTVL.

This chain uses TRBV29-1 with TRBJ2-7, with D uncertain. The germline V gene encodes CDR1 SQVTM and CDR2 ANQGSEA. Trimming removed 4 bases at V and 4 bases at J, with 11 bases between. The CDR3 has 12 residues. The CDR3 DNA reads TGCAGCGTTGTCACAGCCTTTTACGAGCAGTACTTC. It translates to CSVVTAFYEQYF.